What follows are 25 T cell receptor beta chains derived from one specimen sequenced in a study of CD8+ T cells in alopecia areata (dated by TCRdb to the late 2010s). The library was obtained by the immunoSEQ multiplex PCR assay. To provide template for TCR sequencing, every sample had RNA extracted and reverse transcribed into cDNA. TCRdb took this table from immuneACCESS and kept in-frame rearrangements with V and J called. Such tables lack part of the clones; where checked against another copy, unresolved V genes explain under half of the gap, and the rest is unexplained. The sample records about 270,000 clones, 45% to 70% of which are singletons. In total, the top ten clones hold more than 0.85% of the sample. The sample's treatment or condition label, decoded: oral pan-JAK inhibitor, 5-10 mg twice daily. Here the sequenced sample was CD4+ T cells sorted from blood, taken at week 52, from a patient treated with tofacitinib. These TCRs come from a human donor with alopecia areata.

J is TRBJ2-7 and V is TRBV5-4; 7 nucleotides align to TRBD2. V dropped 4 bases and J dropped 7; count of bases not matched to a gene: 5. The CDR3 runs 12 residues. Germline V CDR1 and CDR2: SGHNT, YYREEE (reference sequence). The CDR3 DNA follows: TGTGCCAGCAGCACCGCGCGGGGGGAGCAGTACTTC. It translates to CASSTARGEQYF. Variable domain in full (rest from reference TRBV5-4 and TRBJ2-7): ETGVTQSPTHLIKTRGQQVTLRCSSQSGHNTVSWYQQALGQGPQFIFQYYREEENGRGNFPPRFSGLQFPNYSSELNVNALELDDSALYLCASSTARGEQYFGPGTRLTVT.

CDR3 nucleotide sequence: TGTGCCAGCAGTGTGGGCAGAATAAGCAATCAGCCCCAGCATTTT. Translating gives CASSVGRISNQPQHF. The gene calls are TRBV2 and TRBJ1-5; D is unclear. CDR3 length: 15 residues. Germline loops: CDR1 SNHLY, CDR2 FYNNEI. Between the trimmed V and J ends, which lost 4 bases and 1 base, there was a span of 11 bases.

The chain joins TRBV25-1 to TRBJ2-7, with 9 bases lining up with TRBD1. The CDR3 runs 14 residues. J gave up 4 bases and V 5 bases, and 6 bases lay outside the gene matches. From germline, CDR1 is MGHDK and CDR2 SYGVNS. CDR3 loop: CASSPPGQGYEQYF. The CDR3 bases are TGTGCCAGCAGTCCTCCGGGACAGGGTTACGAGCAGTACTTC.

The V call is TRBV7-8, the J call TRBJ2-1; D gene ambiguous. The CDR3 contains 16 residues. With 5 bases removed from V and 0 bases from J, the gap between germline ends came to 14 bases. Germline V gene data show CDR1 as SGHVS and CDR2 as FQNEAQ. The CDR3 region has the DNA TGTGCCAGCAGCCTTAGATTACAGAGCTCCTACAATGAGCAGTTCTTC. Translating gives CASSLRLQSSYNEQFF. Drawing the rest from reference TRBV7-8 and TRBJ2-1, the complete variable domain is GAGVSQSPRYKVAKRGQDVALRCDPISGHVSLFWYQQALGQGPEFLTYFQNEAQLDKSGLPSDRFFAERPEGSVSTLKIQRTQQEDSAVYLCASSLRLQSSYNEQFFGPGTRLTVL.

The chain has TRBV30 and TRBJ2-5; tentative D call: TRBD2 (7 bases). The CDR3 extends over 16 amino acids. Germline CDR1 reads GTSNPN; CDR2 reads SVGIG (reference sequence). V lost 0 bases to trimming and J lost 0 bases, with 14 bases between them. CDR3 residues: CAWSVGGATYQETQYF. The DNA for the CDR3 is TGTGCCTGGAGTGTAGGGGGGGCTACTTACCAAGAGACCCAGTACTTC.

The chain uses TRBV29-1 and TRBJ1-1, with D maybe TRBD1 (5 bases). CDR1 SQVTM and CDR2 ANQGSEA come from the germline V gene. The CDR3 runs to 14 residues. Trimming stripped 6 bases from V and 3 bases from J, with 17 bases between. The DNA of the CDR3 is TGCAGCGTACTATCGGGGCCGCGGGACACTGAAGCTTTCTTT. Amino acids: CSVLSGPRDTEAFF.

This rearrangement joins TRBV4-1 to TRBJ1-2; TRBD1 might be the D (5 bases). Germline lookup yields CDR1 MGHRA and CDR2 YSYEKL. CDR3 length equals 15 residues. Trimming pared 0 bases from V and 7 bases from J, leaving 15 bases between. The DNA for the CDR3 is TGCGCCAGCAGCCAAGAGGCGGGCAGGGTGGGTGGCTACACCTTC. Encoded protein: CASSQEAGRVGGYTF.

The CDR3 loop is CASSLAGVGDEQFF. CDR3 DNA sequence: TGCGCCAGCAGCTTGGCAGGGGTTGGAGATGAGCAGTTCTTC. The chain has TRBV5-1 and TRBJ2-1; the D gene is possibly TRBD1 (6 bases). The V end was cut by 0 bases, the J end by 8 bases, with 12 bases between. CDR3 length: 14 residues. Germline V lookup: CDR1 SGHRS, CDR2 YFSETQ.

The chain employs TRBV25-1 and TRBJ2-7; D is possibly TRBD1 (6 bases). CDR1 is MGHDK and CDR2 is SYGVNS in the germline V gene. Trimming cost V 4 bases and J 1 base, with 14 bases left between them. The CDR3 covers 15 residues. CDR3 nucleotide sequence: TGTGCCAGCAGTGGCCGGGACACCACATCCTACGAGCAGTACTTC. Amino acids: CASSGRDTTSYEQYF.

With respect to this clone: The junction shows a germline mismatch at one end, possibly a read error. Other DNA variants within this sample encode the same CDR3. The chain couples TRBV7-2 to TRBJ2-1, with 10 positions matching TRBD2. The CDR3 contains 14 residues. CDR1 and CDR2 from the germline V gene are SGHTA and FQGNSA. CDR3 amino acids: CASSLAGVYNEQFF. DNA of the CDR3: TGTGCCAGCAGCCTAGCGGGGGTTTACAATGAGCAGTTCTTC.

This clone was picked up a small number of times. Other DNA sequences in the same sample also yield this CDR3. The CDR3 region is CASSLQGSETQYF. CDR3 bases: TGCGCCAGCAGCTTGCAGGGTTCGGAGACCCAGTACTTC. The chain couples TRBV5-1 to TRBJ2-5; possibly TRBD1 for D (5 bases). The CDR3 spans 13 residues. Trimming removed 1 base from V and 5 bases from J, with 9 bases in between. CDR1 and CDR2 from the germline V gene are SGHRS and YFSETQ.

The CDR3 nucleotides read TGTGCCAGCAGCCGCCGGGACAAGGCCTACGAGCAGTACTTC. Amino acids: CASSRRDKAYEQYF. The chain carries TRBV4-2 and TRBJ2-7, with D maybe TRBD1 (6 bases). CDR1 and CDR2 (germline): LGHNA, YNFKEQ. The V end was cut by 4 bases, the J end by 2 bases, with 12 bases between. The CDR3 length is 14 residues.

This clone occurred a few times. The chain links TRBV11-2 to TRBJ2-7; tentatively, D is TRBD1 or TRBD2 (5 bases each). Germline CDR1 is SGHAT and CDR2 is FQNNGV. The CDR3 has 15 residues. Trimming shortened V by 5 bases and J by 3 bases, and 17 bases separated the two germline ends. The CDR3 DNA reads as TGTGCCAGCAGCCCCGGGACCCGCTTAGTCTACGAGCAGTACTTC. Protein: CASSPGTRLVYEQYF.

In its sample, this clone was seen once. The chain recombines TRBV7-9 with TRBJ1-6; D is ambiguous. The CDR3 is 15 residues long. The V end lost 2 bases, the J end lost 7 bases, and 12 bases lay between the germline ends. CDR1 is SEHNR and CDR2 is FQNEAQ in the germline V gene (reference sequence). The CDR3 DNA follows: TGTGCCAGCAGCTTAATTGGGGTTGAGAATTCACCCCTCCACTTT. Translated: CASSLIGVENSPLHF.

The rearrangement joins TRBV7-3 to TRBJ2-2; unclear D gene. V lost 7 bases and J 5 bases, leaving 5 bases between the germline ends. The CDR3 runs 11 residues. CDR1 is SGHTA, CDR2 FQGTGA, per germline. Here the CDR3 DNA reads TGTGCCAGCATAGGTACCGGGGAGCTGTTTTTT. It translates to CASIGTGELFF.

CDR3 sequence: CASSLEGTEAFF. CDR3 nucleotide sequence: TGTGCCAGCTCACTCGAAGGGACTGAAGCTTTCTTT. The J gene is TRBJ1-1, the V gene TRBV18; D unresolved. CDR3 length: 12 residues. CDR1 and CDR2 from the germline V gene are KGHSH and LQKENI. Trimming pared 4 bases from V and 5 bases from J, leaving 8 bases between.

The genes are TRBV2 and TRBJ2-1, with D unresolved. Trimming took 7 bases from V and 1 from J, leaving 11 bases between them. The CDR3 sequence is 14 residues long. Germline CDR1 reads SNHLY; CDR2 reads FYNNEI. DNA for the CDR3: TGTGCCAGCACTGAGGCTCGATCCTACAATGAGCAGTTCTTC. Translated, it gives CASTEARSYNEQFF.

Details on this clone: Other DNA sequences in the sample encode the same CDR3. This chain links TRBV7-2 with TRBJ2-7; 9 bases are a match to TRBD1. Germline CDR1 and CDR2: SGHTA and FQGNSA. CDR3 size: 13 residues. J lost 2 bases, V lost 5 bases, and 1 base had no gene match. CDR3 DNA: TGTGCCAGCAGCGGGACAGGGCCCTACGAGCAGTACTTC. Residues: CASSGTGPYEQYF. Full variable domain (remainder filled in from reference TRBV7-2 and TRBJ2-7): GAGVSQSPSNKVTEKGKDVELRCDPISGHTALYWYRQSLGQGLEFLIYFQGNSAPDKSGLPSDRFSAERTGGSVSTLTIQRTQQEDSAVYLCASSGTGPYEQYFGPGTRLTVT.

The chain's CDR3 is CASSRRGDEQFF. The DNA of the CDR3 is TGTGCCAGCAGCCGCAGGGGGGATGAGCAGTTCTTC. The chain couples TRBV6-5 to TRBJ2-1, with D possibly matching TRBD1 (7 bases). CDR3 length: 12 amino acids. The ends were cut back, 6 bases at V and 8 bases at J, with 11 bases in the middle. CDR1 is MNHEY, CDR2 SVGAGI, per germline.

This chain connects TRBV6-6 to TRBJ1-6; no clear D gene. V lost 7 bases and J 10 bases, leaving 17 bases between the germline ends. CDR3 size: 14 residues. CDR1 is MNHNY and CDR2 is SVGAGI in the germline V gene (reference sequence). CDR3: CASTMLEGKSPLHF. Here the CDR3 DNA reads TGTGCCAGCACTATGCTGGAGGGCAAATCACCCCTCCACTTT.

This clone showed up just once. DNA for the CDR3: TGTGCCTGGAGAAAGCAGTTGCACGAGCAGTACTTC. This codes for CAWRKQLHEQYF. The chain recombines TRBV30 with TRBJ2-7; D uncertain. This CDR3 region has 12 residues. Trimming stripped 3 bases from V and 5 bases from J, with 11 bases between. CDR1 and CDR2 (germline): GTSNPN, SVGIG (reference sequence).

The V gene is TRBV6-5, the J gene TRBJ1-5, with 7 bases aligning to TRBD1. Germline CDR1 and CDR2: MNHEY and SVGAGI. This CDR3 region has 14 residues. V gave up 5 bases and J gave up 5 bases; unmatched junction bases: 6. Here the CDR3 DNA reads TGTGCCAGCAGTAGGGACAGCGGCCATCAGCCCCAGCATTTT. Protein sequence: CASSRDSGHQPQHF.

This clone occurred a few times. The V and J genes are TRBV7-2 and TRBJ1-4; TRBD1 matches 7 bases. The junction had 7 bases not matched to a gene; V was cut back by 4 bases and J by 5 bases. Germline CDR1 and CDR2: SGHTA and FQGNSA. This CDR3 comprises 15 residues. In nucleotides, the CDR3 is TGTGCCAGCAGCTCACCCCCGGGACAGAATGAAAAACTGTTTTTT. Its translation: CASSSPPGQNEKLFF. Filled out from reference TRBV7-2 and TRBJ1-4, the complete variable domain reads GAGVSQSPSNKVTEKGKDVELRCDPISGHTALYWYRQSLGQGLEFLIYFQGNSAPDKSGLPSDRFSAERTGGSVSTLTIQRTQQEDSAVYLCASSSPPGQNEKLFFGSGTQLSVL.

This clone was recorded a few times. V and J are TRBV9 and TRBJ2-7; the D gene is possibly TRBD1 (6 bases). CDR3 length: 16 amino acids. With 1 base removed from V and 2 bases from J, the gap between germline ends came to 16 bases. CDR1 and CDR2 (germline): SGDLS, YYNGEE. This CDR3 is CASSVTGQVRPYEQYF. The CDR3 DNA is TGTGCCAGCAGCGTAACGGGACAAGTGAGGCCCTACGAGCAGTACTTC.

A few counts support this clone. The V gene is TRBV9, the J gene TRBJ1-2, with D unresolved. CDR1 and CDR2 from the germline V gene are SGDLS and YYNGEE. V was cut by 0 bases and J by 5 bases, with 2 bases left in between. CDR3 length equals 11 residues. CDR3 sequence: CASSVGYGYTF. For the CDR3, the DNA is TGTGCCAGCAGCGTAGGGTATGGCTACACCTTC.